This T cell receptor beta chain was sequenced during a study of cytomegalovirus exposure and HLA in healthy donors. Amplification used 60 Vbeta primers and 13 Jbeta primers. Method: immunoSEQ multiplex PCR; TCRdb's copy keeps in-frame clones and lacks some. The sample comprises about 260,000 clones, 84% of which are singletons, and 1.5% to 2.5% rests with the top ten. The CDR3 is made up of 15 amino acids. Trimming stripped 8 bases from V and 1 base from J, with 16 bases between. Per germline, CDR1 SGDLS and CDR2 YYNGEE. The clonotype originates from a middle-aged woman in good health and CMV-seropositive. V gene TRBV9 combines with J gene TRBJ1-3; D is possibly TRBD1 (6 bases). The sequencing sample was made of PBMCs. The CDR3 nucleotides read TGTGCCAGTTCCACCCTGACAGGTTCTGGAAACACCATATATTTT. Its translation: CASSTLTGSGNTIYF.